A single sample is the source of the 2 T cell receptor beta chains below, sequenced in a study of beta chain features in type 1 diabetes. Whole-study results and caveats: All four CD4+ subsets from Type 1 diabetes patients carried moderately but significantly shorter TCRB CDR3s.

What was sequenced were expressed TCRB transcripts, since all of the isolated RNA had been reverse transcribed. TCRdb's copy holds only in-frame clones and misses some; the assay was immunoSEQ multiplex PCR. The sample yields 600,000 or so clones, around 12% seen once. Their antigens are not known. The sequencing input was naive CD4+ T cells from blood. Receptor source: a man aged 25-40 years with type 1 diabetes.

This clone was seen a few times. CDR3 sequence (DNA): TGTGCCAGCAGCACCAACGCAGGGGCTGATACGCAGTATTTT. Its protein product is CASSTNAGADTQYF. The chain recombines TRBV7-3 with TRBJ2-3; tentatively, D is TRBD1 (6 bases). The CDR3 spans 14 residues. In germline, CDR1 is SGHTA, CDR2 FQGTGA. V was cut by 5 bases and J by 6 bases, with 15 bases left in between.

This clone was counted only a few times. This chain connects TRBV29-1 to TRBJ2-7; D not certain. Trimming took off 1 base at V and 0 bases at J, with 7 bases between the two ends. Germline V gives CDR1 SQVTM, CDR2 ANQGSEA. CDR3 length: 13 residues. Here the CDR3 DNA reads TGCAGCGTTGAAGTGGAGAGCTCCTACGAGCAGTACTTC. Residues: CSVEVESSYEQYF.